The 13 T cell receptor beta chains below were found in one sample sequenced in a study of shared T cell receptors in the human thymus. Clones were sequenced by immunoSEQ multiplex PCR, and TCRdb holds only the in-frame ones, with some missing. The data contain about 610,000 clones, around nine tenths of them seen just once; the ten biggest clones take up about 0.01%. The same data also contributed to another study, on human thymus T cells.

Sequencing was done on a sample of thymocytes. The receptor set was obtained from a boy under two years old with a congenital heart defect.

CDR3 region: CASSTQGFKEDTEAFF. The CDR3 DNA sequence: TGTGCCAGTAGTACCCAGGGGTTTAAGGAGGACACTGAAGCTTTCTTT. The rearrangement joins TRBV19 to TRBJ1-1, with D tentatively TRBD1 (6 bases). Trimming removed 4 bases at V and 3 bases at J, with 18 bases between. The germline CDR1 and CDR2 sequences are LNHDA and SQIVND (reference sequence). The CDR3 has 16 amino acids.

The V call is TRBV11-1, the J call TRBJ2-1; 9 bases line up with TRBD2. Per the germline V gene, CDR1 is SGHAT and CDR2 is FQDESV (reference sequence). The CDR3 covers 18 residues. The J segment lost 8 bases and the V segment lost 0 bases, leaving 14 bases of the junction unmatched. CDR3 bases: TGTGCCAGCAGCTTAGCGTTCCCCGCCAGCGGGAGGACCGATGAGCAGTTCTTC. This codes for CASSLAFPASGRTDEQFF. The full variable domain, completed using reference TRBV11-1 and TRBJ2-1, is EAEVAQSPRYKITEKSQAVAFWCDPISGHATLYWYRQILGQGPELLVQFQDESVVDDSQLPKDRFSAERLKGVDSTLKIQPAELGDSAMYLCASSLAFPASGRTDEQFFGPGTRLTVL.

The chain uses TRBV5-5 and TRBJ2-7; 10 positions agree with TRBD2. The germline CDR1 and CDR2 sequences are SGHKS and YYEKEE (reference sequence). The CDR3 length is 16 residues. J was trimmed by 0 bases and V by 3 bases; bases with no gene match: 6. As DNA, the CDR3 is TGTGCCAGCAGCTCCTGGACTAGCGGTCTCTCCTACGAGCAGTACTTC. Its translation: CASSSWTSGLSYEQYF.

The CDR3 spells CASSGPGTSPYEQYF. CDR3 coding DNA: TGTGCCAGCAGCGGTCCCGGGACTTCACCCTACGAGCAGTACTTC. The chain carries TRBV9 and TRBJ2-7; D might be TRBD2 (6 bases). Germline V gene lookup returns CDR1 SGDLS and CDR2 YYNGEE. The V end was cut by 3 bases, the J end by 2 bases, with 15 bases between. The CDR3 covers 15 residues.

As to this clone: The same CDR3 can be traced to other DNA sequences in this sample. This rearrangement joins TRBV5-1 to TRBJ2-7; 9 bases agree with TRBD1. After removal of 0 bases from V and 1 base from J, the junction contained 2 bases not matched to a gene. The CDR3 runs to 15 residues. Germline V CDR1 and CDR2: SGHRS, YFSETQ. The CDR3 coding sequence is TGCGCCAGCAGCTTGGACAGGGGGCCATCCTACGAGCAGTACTTC. Translated, it gives CASSLDRGPSYEQYF.

This chain uses TRBV30 with TRBJ2-1; TRBD2 aligns across 11 bases. The germline gives CDR1 GTSNPN, CDR2 SVGIG (reference sequence). The CDR3 covers 17 residues. V lost 5 bases and J lost 0; bases outside the gene matches: 9. CDR3 loop: CAWGTSGPPSSYNEQFF. In nucleotides, the CDR3 is TGTGCCTGGGGGACTAGCGGTCCTCCTAGCTCCTACAATGAGCAGTTCTTC.

The V and J genes are TRBV10-2 and TRBJ2-2; 8 positions agree with TRBD2. The CDR3 is made up of 15 amino acids. J gave up 4 bases and V 4 bases, and 5 bases lay outside the gene matches. In germline, CDR1 is WSHSY, CDR2 SAAADI. This CDR3 is CASSASGSSTGELFF. CDR3 nucleotides: TGCGCCAGCAGTGCAAGCGGGAGTTCCACCGGGGAGCTGTTTTTT.

The rearrangement joins TRBV5-1 to TRBJ2-7, with a possible D match to TRBD2 (5 bases). The length of the CDR3 is 15 residues. Between the trimmed V and J ends, which lost 4 bases and 2 bases, there was a span of 16 bases. Germline values: CDR1 SGHRS, CDR2 YFSETQ. DNA for the CDR3: TGCGCCAGCAGCCCAAAAAGCGGAACCCCCTACGAGCAGTACTTC. It yields the protein CASSPKSGTPYEQYF.

The chain recombines TRBV27 with TRBJ2-7; TRBD1 is a possible D gene (5 bases). The CDR3 has 15 amino acids. The germline V and J ends were trimmed by 4 bases and 3 bases, with 16 bases remaining between them. Germline V gene data show CDR1 as MNHEY and CDR2 as SMNVEV (reference sequence). The CDR3 nucleotides are TGTGCCAGCAGTTCTTTACTTAACACAGGCTACGAGCAGTACTTC. Amino acid sequence: CASSSLLNTGYEQYF.

V usage is TRBV7-6 and J usage is TRBJ2-7; TRBD1 matches at 9 bases. The trim removed 8 bases at V and 5 bases at J, leaving 7 bases unmatched. The germline V gene encodes CDR1 SGHVS and CDR2 FNYEAQ. CDR3 length equals 13 residues. Written as DNA, the CDR3 is TGTGCCAGCTGGGACAGGGCGGAGAACGAGCAGTACTTC. Its protein product is CASWDRAENEQYF.

The chain uses TRBV27 and TRBJ2-1; 8 bases fit TRBD2. The germline V gene has CDR1 MNHEY and CDR2 SMNVEV (reference sequence). The CDR3 covers 17 residues. V shed 3 bases and J 1 base; nucleotides not matched to a gene: 8. CDR3 nucleotides: TGTGCCAGCAGTTTCAAGAAGCGGGAGTGGTCCTACAATGAGCAGTTCTTC. Translating it yields CASSFKKREWSYNEQFF.

In this sample, this clone turned up once. The rearrangement uses TRBV11-2 and TRBJ2-5; D is ambiguous. The CDR3 consists of 17 residues. V was trimmed by 5 bases and J by 0 bases, leaving 19 bases between them. The germline V gene encodes CDR1 SGHAT and CDR2 FQNNGV. CDR3 sequence: CASSPRRYLLYQETQYF. The CDR3 nucleotides are TGTGCCAGCAGCCCGCGTCGTTACCTTTTGTACCAAGAGACCCAGTACTTC.

The chain uses TRBV30 and TRBJ2-7; 7 bases align to TRBD1. J lost 5 bases, V lost 3 bases, and 10 bases had no gene match. The CDR3 sequence is 14 residues long. CDR1 and CDR2 from the germline V gene are GTSNPN and SVGIG (reference sequence). CDR3 DNA: TGTGCCTGGAGCGGAACAGGGGAAAAGGACGAGCAGTACTTC. It translates to CAWSGTGEKDEQYF.